This T cell receptor beta chain was captured in a study of identifying expanded T cells in peripheral blood. Assay: immunoSEQ multiplex PCR; the TCRdb copy retains only in-frame clones and omits some. The sample has some 78,000 clones; 70% to 90% are singletons. The V end was cut by 8 bases, the J end by 0 bases, with 14 bases between. CDR1 is LNHDA and CDR2 is SQIVND in the germline V gene (reference sequence). The CDR3 has 14 amino acids. V and J are TRBV19 and TRBJ2-7, with TRBD2 as a possible D gene (6 bases). This receptor was obtained from a person aged 18 to 75 in good health. Material for sequencing was blood. This CDR3 is CASRDSWTSYEQYF. CDR3 in DNA: TGTGCCAGTCGGGACTCCTGGACCTCCTACGAGCAGTACTTC. Drawing the rest from reference TRBV19 and TRBJ2-7, the complete variable domain is DGGITQSPKYLFRKEGQNVTLSCEQNLNHDAMYWYRQDPGQGLRLIYYSQIVNDFQKGDIAEGYSVSREKKESFPLTVTSAQKNPTAFYLCASRDSWTSYEQYFGPGTRLTVT.